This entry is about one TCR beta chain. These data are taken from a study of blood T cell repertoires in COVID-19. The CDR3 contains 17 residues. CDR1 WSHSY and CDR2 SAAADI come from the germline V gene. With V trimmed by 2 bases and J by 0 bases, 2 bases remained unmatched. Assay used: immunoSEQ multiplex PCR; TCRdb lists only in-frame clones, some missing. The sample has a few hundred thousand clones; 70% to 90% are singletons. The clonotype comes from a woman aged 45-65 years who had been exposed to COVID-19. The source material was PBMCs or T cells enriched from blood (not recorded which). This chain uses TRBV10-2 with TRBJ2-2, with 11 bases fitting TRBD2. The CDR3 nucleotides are TGCGCCAGCAGTGAGCCTAGCGGGGGGTCGAACACCGGGGAGCTGTTTTTT. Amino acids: CASSEPSGGSNTGELFF.